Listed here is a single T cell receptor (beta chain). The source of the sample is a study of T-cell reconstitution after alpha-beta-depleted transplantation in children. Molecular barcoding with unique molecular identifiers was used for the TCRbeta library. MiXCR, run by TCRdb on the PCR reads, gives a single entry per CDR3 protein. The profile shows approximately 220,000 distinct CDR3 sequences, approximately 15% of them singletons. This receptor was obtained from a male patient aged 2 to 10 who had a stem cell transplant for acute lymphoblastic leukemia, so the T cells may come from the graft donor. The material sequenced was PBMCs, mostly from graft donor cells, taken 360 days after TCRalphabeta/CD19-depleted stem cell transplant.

CDR3 in DNA: TGTGCCAGCAGCGCTTCCCAGCTTGTGGGGGCTACGGCCAAAAACATTCAGTACTTC. This sequence encodes CASSASQLVGATAKNIQYF. This chain connects TRBV12-3 or TRBV12-4 to TRBJ2-4; TRBD1 might be the D (6 bases). V was cut by 6 bases and J by 1 base, with 25 bases left in between. The CDR3 sequence is 19 residues long.